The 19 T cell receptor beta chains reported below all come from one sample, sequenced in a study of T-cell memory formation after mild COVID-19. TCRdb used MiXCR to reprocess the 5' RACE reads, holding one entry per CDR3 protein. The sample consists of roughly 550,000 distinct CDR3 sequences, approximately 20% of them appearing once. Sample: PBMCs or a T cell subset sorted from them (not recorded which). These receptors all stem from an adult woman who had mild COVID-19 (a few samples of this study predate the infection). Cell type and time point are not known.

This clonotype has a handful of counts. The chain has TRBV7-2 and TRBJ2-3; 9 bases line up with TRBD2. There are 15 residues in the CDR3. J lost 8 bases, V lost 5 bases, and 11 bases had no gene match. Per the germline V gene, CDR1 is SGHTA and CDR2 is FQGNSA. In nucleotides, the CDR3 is TGTGCCAGCAGCCTCCAATTTAGCGGGAGTGTTACGCAGTATTTT. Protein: CASSLQFSGSVTQYF.

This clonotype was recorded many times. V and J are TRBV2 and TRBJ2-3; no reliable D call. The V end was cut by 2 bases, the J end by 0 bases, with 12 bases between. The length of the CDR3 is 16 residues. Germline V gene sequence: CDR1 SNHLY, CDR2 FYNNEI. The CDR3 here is CASSELAVTSTDTQYF. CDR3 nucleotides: TGTGCCAGCAGTGAACTGGCGGTAACTAGCACAGATACGCAGTATTTT.

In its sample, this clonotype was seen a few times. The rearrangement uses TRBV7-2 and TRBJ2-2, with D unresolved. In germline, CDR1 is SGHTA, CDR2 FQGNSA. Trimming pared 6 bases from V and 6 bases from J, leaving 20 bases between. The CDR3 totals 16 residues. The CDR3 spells CASRTRSEARAGELFF. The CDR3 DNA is TGTGCCAGCAGGACTCGTTCCGAGGCCCGGGCCGGGGAGCTGTTTTTT.

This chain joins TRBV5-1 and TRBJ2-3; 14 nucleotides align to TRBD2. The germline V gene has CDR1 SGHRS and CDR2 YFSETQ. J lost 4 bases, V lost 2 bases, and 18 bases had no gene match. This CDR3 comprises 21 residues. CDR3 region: CASSFQTGLAGAQGRADTQYF. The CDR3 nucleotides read TGCGCCAGCAGCTTCCAGACGGGACTAGCGGGGGCCCAAGGGAGGGCAGATACGCAGTATTTT.

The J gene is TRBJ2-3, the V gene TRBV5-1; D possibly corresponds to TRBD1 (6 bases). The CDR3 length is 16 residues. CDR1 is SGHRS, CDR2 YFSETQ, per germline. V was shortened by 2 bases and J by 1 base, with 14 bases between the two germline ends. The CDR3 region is CASSFVTGRGTDTQYF. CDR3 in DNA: TGCGCCAGCAGCTTTGTGACAGGTCGAGGCACAGATACGCAGTATTTT.

CDR3 sequence: CASSWARFTGELFF. CDR3 bases: TGTGCCAGCAGTTGGGCTAGGTTCACCGGGGAGCTGTTTTTT. The chain is built from TRBV6-6 and TRBJ2-2; D is uncertain. CDR3 length equals 14 residues. Trimming cost V 4 bases and J 4 bases, with 10 bases left between them. Germline-derived CDR1 and CDR2 are MNHNY and SVGAGI (reference sequence).

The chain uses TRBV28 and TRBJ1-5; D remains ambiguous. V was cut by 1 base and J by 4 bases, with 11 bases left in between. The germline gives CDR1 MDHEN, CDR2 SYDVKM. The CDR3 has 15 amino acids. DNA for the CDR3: TGTGCCAGCAGTTTATCGGATTGGGGAAATCAGCCCCAGCATTTT. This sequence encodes CASSLSDWGNQPQHF.

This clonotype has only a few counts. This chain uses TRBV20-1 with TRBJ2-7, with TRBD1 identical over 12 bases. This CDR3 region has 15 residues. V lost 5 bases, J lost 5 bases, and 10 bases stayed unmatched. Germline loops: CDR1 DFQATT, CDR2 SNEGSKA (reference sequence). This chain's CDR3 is CSAPHPGQGANEQYF. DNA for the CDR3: TGCAGTGCTCCCCACCCGGGACAGGGGGCCAACGAGCAGTACTTC.

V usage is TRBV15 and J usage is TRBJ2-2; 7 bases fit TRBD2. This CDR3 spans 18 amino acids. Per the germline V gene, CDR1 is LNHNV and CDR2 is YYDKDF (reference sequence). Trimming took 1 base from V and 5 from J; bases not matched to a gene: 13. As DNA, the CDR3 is TGTGCCACCAGCAGAGGAATCTTGGCGGGAGTCGGTACCGGGGAGCTGTTTTTT. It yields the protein CATSRGILAGVGTGELFF.

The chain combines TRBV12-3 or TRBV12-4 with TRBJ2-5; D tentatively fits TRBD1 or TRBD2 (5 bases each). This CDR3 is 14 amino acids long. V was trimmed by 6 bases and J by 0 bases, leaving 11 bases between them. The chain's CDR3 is CASSGTPDQETQYF. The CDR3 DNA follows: TGTGCCAGCAGCGGGACCCCTGACCAAGAGACCCAGTACTTC.

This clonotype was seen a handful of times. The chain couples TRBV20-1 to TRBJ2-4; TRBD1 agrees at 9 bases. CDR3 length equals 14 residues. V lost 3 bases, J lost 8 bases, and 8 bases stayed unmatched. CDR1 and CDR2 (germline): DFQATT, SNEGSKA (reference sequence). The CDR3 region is CSARKTGGTDIQYF. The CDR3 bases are TGCAGTGCTAGGAAGACAGGGGGGACTGACATTCAGTACTTC.

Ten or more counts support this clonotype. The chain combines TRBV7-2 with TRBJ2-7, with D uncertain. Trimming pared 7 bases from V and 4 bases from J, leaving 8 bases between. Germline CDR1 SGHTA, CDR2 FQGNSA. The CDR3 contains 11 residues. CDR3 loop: CASTSSYEQYF. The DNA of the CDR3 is TGTGCCAGCACCTCTTCGTACGAGCAGTACTTC.

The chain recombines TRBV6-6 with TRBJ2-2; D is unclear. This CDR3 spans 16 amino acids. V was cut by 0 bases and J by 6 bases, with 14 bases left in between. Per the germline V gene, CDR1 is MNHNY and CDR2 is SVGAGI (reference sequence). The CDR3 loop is CASSYSGPIRPGELFF. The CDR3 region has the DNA TGTGCCAGCAGTTACTCGGGTCCGATCCGCCCCGGGGAGCTGTTTTTT.

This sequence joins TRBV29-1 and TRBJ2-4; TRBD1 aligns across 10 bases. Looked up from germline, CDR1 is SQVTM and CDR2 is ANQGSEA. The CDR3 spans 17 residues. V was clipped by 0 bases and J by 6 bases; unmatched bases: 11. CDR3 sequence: CSVEDWATGGMGNIQYF. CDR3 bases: TGCAGCGTTGAAGATTGGGCGACAGGGGGCATGGGAAACATTCAGTACTTC.

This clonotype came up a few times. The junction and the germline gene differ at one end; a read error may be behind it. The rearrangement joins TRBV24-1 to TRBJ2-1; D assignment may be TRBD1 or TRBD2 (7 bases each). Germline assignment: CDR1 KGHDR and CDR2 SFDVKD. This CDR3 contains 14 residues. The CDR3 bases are TGTGCCCCCAGGGGGGGCGGCTCTTACAATGAGCAGTTCTTC. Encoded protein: CAPRGGGSYNEQFF.

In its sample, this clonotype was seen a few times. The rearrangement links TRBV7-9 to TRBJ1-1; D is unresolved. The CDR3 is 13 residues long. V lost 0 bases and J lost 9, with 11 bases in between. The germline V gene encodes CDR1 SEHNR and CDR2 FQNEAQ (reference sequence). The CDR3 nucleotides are TGTGCCAGCAGCTTAGCAGGCGTCTCTAAAGCTTTCTTT. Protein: CASSLAGVSKAFF.

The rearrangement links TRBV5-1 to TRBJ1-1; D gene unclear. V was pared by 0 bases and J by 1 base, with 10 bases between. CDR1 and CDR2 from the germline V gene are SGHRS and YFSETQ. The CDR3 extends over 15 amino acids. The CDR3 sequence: CASSLAMAANTEAFF. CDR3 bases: TGCGCCAGCAGCTTGGCAATGGCAGCGAACACTGAAGCTTTCTTT.

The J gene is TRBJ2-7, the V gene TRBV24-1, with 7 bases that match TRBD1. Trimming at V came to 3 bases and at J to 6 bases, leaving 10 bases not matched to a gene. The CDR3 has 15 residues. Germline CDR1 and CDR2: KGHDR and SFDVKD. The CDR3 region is CATSDTYSDRAEQYF. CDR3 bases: TGTGCCACCAGTGATACCTATTCTGACAGGGCCGAGCAGTACTTC.

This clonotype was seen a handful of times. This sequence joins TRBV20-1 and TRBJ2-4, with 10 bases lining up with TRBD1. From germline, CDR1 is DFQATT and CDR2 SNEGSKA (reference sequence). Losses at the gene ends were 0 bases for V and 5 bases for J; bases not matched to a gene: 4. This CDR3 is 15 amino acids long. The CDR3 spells CSARDAGQGENIQYF. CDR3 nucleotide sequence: TGCAGTGCTAGAGATGCCGGACAGGGGGAAAACATTCAGTACTTC.